The present TCR beta chain was sequenced within a study of naive and memory T cell subsets. This clonotype was found a few times. The antigen is undetermined. Both TRBC1 and TRBC2 were covered by a beta constant-region primer of two equimolar oligonucleotides. Ligated cDNA was amplified by four rounds of PCR with nested alpha and beta constant-region primers and SP2. TCRdb fed the UMI-ligation and nested PCR reads into MiXCR, producing one record per CDR3 protein. The data hold 130,000 to 150,000 distinct CDR3 sequences, with roughly 23% observed a single time. Study-wide results and limits: A few larger clonotypes appeared in naive repertoires, especially CD8, possibly memory cells re-expressing CD45RA.

Cells stained for CD3, CD4, CD8, CD45RA and CD27 were sorted into four subsets. V shed 1 base and J shed 5 bases, with 11 bases lying between them. CDR3 size: 13 residues. Germline CDR1 SQVTM, CDR2 ANQGSEA. The sequence was collected from a human donor in good health. Sequencing was carried out using naive CD4+ T cells from blood. This chain joins TRBV29-1 and TRBJ2-5, with no clear D. CDR3 loop: CSVEVLGKETQYF. The CDR3 DNA is TGCAGCGTTGAAGTCTTAGGAAAGGAGACCCAGTACTTC.